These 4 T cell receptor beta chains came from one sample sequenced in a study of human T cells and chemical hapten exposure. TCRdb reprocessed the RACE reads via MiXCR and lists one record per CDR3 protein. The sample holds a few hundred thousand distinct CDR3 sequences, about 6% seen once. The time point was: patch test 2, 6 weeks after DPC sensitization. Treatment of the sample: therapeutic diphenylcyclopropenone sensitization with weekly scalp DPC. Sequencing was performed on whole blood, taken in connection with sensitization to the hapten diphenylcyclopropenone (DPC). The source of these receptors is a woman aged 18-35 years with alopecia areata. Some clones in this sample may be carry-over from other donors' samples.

The CDR3 DNA reads TGCGCCAGCAGCTCGGGACAACAAACCTACGAGCAGTACTTC. Amino acids: CASSSGQQTYEQYF. This chain joins TRBV5-1 and TRBJ2-7, with D maybe TRBD1 (6 bases). Germline values: CDR1 SGHRS, CDR2 YFSETQ. Trimming took off 3 bases at V and 2 bases at J, with 12 bases between the two ends. The CDR3 extends over 14 amino acids.

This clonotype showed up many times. In nucleotides, the CDR3 is TGTGCCAGCAGTTTAACCGGGACAGGCGTAGATACGCAGTATTTT. It is translated as CASSLTGTGVDTQYF. The chain joins TRBV7-2 to TRBJ2-3; 8 nucleotides agree with TRBD1. Trimming at V came to 6 bases and at J to 5 bases, leaving 10 bases not matched to a gene. The CDR3 covers 15 residues. CDR1 SGHTA and CDR2 FQGNSA come from the germline V gene.

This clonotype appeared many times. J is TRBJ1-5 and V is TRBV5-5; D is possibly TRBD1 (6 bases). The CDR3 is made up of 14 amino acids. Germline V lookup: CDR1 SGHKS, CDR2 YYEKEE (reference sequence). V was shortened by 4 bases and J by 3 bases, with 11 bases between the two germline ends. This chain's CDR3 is CASSQGQINQPQHF. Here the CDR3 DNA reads TGTGCCAGCAGCCAAGGACAGATCAATCAGCCCCAGCATTTT.

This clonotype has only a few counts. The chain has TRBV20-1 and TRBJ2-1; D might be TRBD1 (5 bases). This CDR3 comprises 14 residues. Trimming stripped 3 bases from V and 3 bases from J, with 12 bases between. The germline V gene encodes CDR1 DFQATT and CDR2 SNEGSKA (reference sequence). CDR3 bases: TGCAGTGCTAGTGCCAGGGCTAACTACAATGAGCAGTTCTTC. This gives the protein CSASARANYNEQFF.